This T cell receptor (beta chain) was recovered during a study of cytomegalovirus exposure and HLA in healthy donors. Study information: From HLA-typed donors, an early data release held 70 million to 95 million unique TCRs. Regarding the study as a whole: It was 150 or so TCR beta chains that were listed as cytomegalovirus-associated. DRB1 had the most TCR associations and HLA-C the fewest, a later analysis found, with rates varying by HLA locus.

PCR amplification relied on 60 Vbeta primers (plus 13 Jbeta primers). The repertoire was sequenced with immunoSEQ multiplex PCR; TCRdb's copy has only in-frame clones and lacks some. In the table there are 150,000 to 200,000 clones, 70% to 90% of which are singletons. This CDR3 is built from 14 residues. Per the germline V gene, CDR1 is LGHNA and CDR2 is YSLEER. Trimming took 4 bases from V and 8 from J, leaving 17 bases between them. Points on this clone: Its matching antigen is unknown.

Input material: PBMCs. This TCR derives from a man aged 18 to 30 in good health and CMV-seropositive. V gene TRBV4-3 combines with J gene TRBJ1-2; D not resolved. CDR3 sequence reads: CASSPRSEAQGYTF. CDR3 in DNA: TGCGCCAGCAGCCCTAGGAGTGAGGCCCAGGGCTACACCTTC.